The 18 T cell receptor beta chains below come from one sample, sequenced in a study of cytomegalovirus exposure and HLA in healthy donors. PCR employed 60 Vbeta and 13 Jbeta primers. Repertoires were generated with immunoSEQ multiplex PCR, while TCRdb's copy carries only in-frame clones and drops some. In the table there are about 54,000 clones, 82% of which are singletons. What was sequenced was PBMCs. These receptor sequences come from a woman aged 18-29 years in good health and CMV-seronegative.

CDR3 region: CASRGIWERGYTF. DNA of the CDR3: TGTGCCAGCCGGGGGATCTGGGAACGTGGCTACACCTTC. The V gene is TRBV27, the J gene TRBJ1-2; D possibly corresponds to TRBD1 (5 bases). This CDR3 has 13 amino acids. CDR1 and CDR2 from the germline V gene are MNHEY and SMNVEV (reference sequence). V lost 8 bases to trimming and J lost 7 bases, with 17 bases between them.

A single count supports this clone. The chain employs TRBV19 and TRBJ2-3, with 9 bases matching TRBD2. Germline lookup yields CDR1 LNHDA and CDR2 SQIVND (reference sequence). CDR3 length: 15 residues. With V trimmed by 5 bases and J by 0 bases, 3 bases remained unmatched. CDR3 amino acids: CASSYLAGSTDTQYF. CDR3 in DNA: TGTGCCAGTAGTTATCTAGCGGGAAGCACAGATACGCAGTATTTT.

The gene calls are TRBV2 and TRBJ1-3; D remains unclear. The J call may be in error: the DNA end matches TRBJ2-2 better. CDR1 SNHLY and CDR2 FYNNEI come from the germline V gene. This CDR3 contains 15 residues. This chain's CDR3 is CASSEQALNTGELFF. CDR3 DNA sequence: TGTGCCAGCAGTGAGCAGGCCCTGAACACCGGGGAGCTGTTTTTT.

The gene calls are TRBV13 and TRBJ1-6; a weak D match, TRBD1 (6 bases). This CDR3 contains 14 residues. Germline CDR1 is PRHDT and CDR2 is FYEKMQ (reference sequence). Between the trimmed V and J ends, which lost 5 bases and 10 bases, there was a span of 15 bases. The CDR3, as DNA: TGTGCCAGCAGCACCTCGTCAGGGGAATCACCCCTCCACTTT. This encodes CASSTSSGESPLHF.

The chain is built from TRBV10-3 and TRBJ2-1; 8 bases map to TRBD2. Germline lookup yields CDR1 ENHRY and CDR2 SYGVKD. V trimming: 7 bases; J trimming: 10 bases; junction bases outside the gene matches: 9. This CDR3 contains 13 residues. The CDR3 DNA reads TGTGCCATCAAGGAAGCGGGAGAGGGGGAGCAGTTCTTC. This encodes CAIKEAGEGEQFF.

The V call is TRBV7-2, the J call TRBJ2-1; D possibly corresponds to TRBD2 (6 bases). The ends were cut back, 0 bases at V and 4 bases at J, with 13 bases in the middle. The germline V gene encodes CDR1 SGHTA and CDR2 FQGNSA. CDR3 length equals 16 residues. CDR3 residues: CASSLASGTSYNEQFF. The CDR3 region has the DNA TGTGCCAGCAGCTTAGCGTCAGGGACTTCGTACAATGAGCAGTTCTTC.

The rearrangement uses TRBV10-3 and TRBJ2-5, with D hard to call. The CDR3 runs 13 residues. Trimming took 7 bases from V and 0 from J, leaving 9 bases between them. From germline, CDR1 is ENHRY and CDR2 SYGVKD. The CDR3 nucleotides are TGTGCCATCATGGCACAATACCAAGAGACCCAGTACTTC. This codes for CAIMAQYQETQYF.

The chain employs TRBV6-1 and TRBJ1-5, with D tentatively TRBD1 (6 bases). This CDR3 is built from 13 residues. Per germline, CDR1 MNHNS and CDR2 SASEGT. V was cut by 4 bases and J by 3 bases, with 7 bases left in between. The CDR3 protein is CASSAGVNQPQHF. CDR3 bases: TGTGCCAGCAGTGCAGGGGTCAATCAGCCCCAGCATTTT.

CDR3 DNA sequence: TGCGCCACTTCGAGGCTCCCTACAACCTCCTACGAGCAGTACTTC. Translated, it gives CATSRLPTTSYEQYF. The rearrangement links TRBV5-1 to TRBJ2-7; D not certain. The germline V and J ends were trimmed by 9 bases and 0 bases, with 19 bases remaining between them. The V gene's germline CDR1 is SGHRS and CDR2 YFSETQ. This CDR3 comprises 15 residues.

This clone was recorded a few times. The chain employs TRBV19 and TRBJ2-7; 7 nucleotides agree with TRBD1. Germline V lookup: CDR1 LNHDA, CDR2 SQIVND (reference sequence). The ends lost 3 bases at V and 5 bases at J; junction bases unmatched: 4. CDR3 size: 13 residues. CDR3 coding DNA: TGTGCCAGTAGTATGGGACAGATAAACGAGCAGTACTTC. Translation gives CASSMGQINEQYF.

The chain links TRBV7-9 to TRBJ1-5; weak D call: TRBD1 (5 bases). The CDR3 has 12 residues. The germline gives CDR1 SEHNR, CDR2 FQNEAQ (reference sequence). Trimming shortened V by 5 bases and J by 7 bases, and 9 bases separated the two germline ends. The chain's CDR3 is CASSDGGQPQHF. In nucleotides, the CDR3 is TGTGCCAGCAGCGATGGGGGGCAGCCCCAGCATTTT. The whole variable domain, filled in from reference TRBV7-9 and TRBJ1-5, reads DTGVSQNPRHKITKRGQNVTFRCDPISEHNRLYWYRQTLGQGPEFLTYFQNEAQLEKSRLLSDRFSAERPKGSFSTLEIQRTEQGDSAMYLCASSDGGQPQHFGDGTRLSIL.

This clone showed up just once. The genes are TRBV4-1 and TRBJ2-6, with 8 bases identical to TRBD2. CDR1 and CDR2 from the germline V gene are MGHRA and YSYEKL. V lost 0 bases to trimming and J lost 0 bases; unmatched junction nucleotides: 7. CDR3 length equals 19 residues. The CDR3 spells CASSQDSTSGPSGANVLTF. The CDR3 DNA sequence: TGCGCCAGCAGCCAAGATTCAACTAGCGGCCCCTCTGGGGCCAACGTCCTGACTTTC.

This chain connects TRBV20-1 to TRBJ2-3; D uncertain. The CDR3 consists of 11 residues. The V end lost 6 bases, the J end lost 4 bases, and 8 bases lay between the germline ends. CDR1 is DFQATT and CDR2 is SNEGSKA in the germline V gene (reference sequence). The CDR3 nucleotides are TGCAGTGCAACTCTGTCAGATACGCAGTATTTT. Translation gives CSATLSDTQYF.

The chain is built from TRBV7-8 and TRBJ2-7; TRBD2 agrees at 10 bases. Trimming removed 6 bases from V and 0 bases from J; junction bases left unmatched: 11. Germline lookup yields CDR1 SGHVS and CDR2 FQNEAQ. The CDR3 length is 17 residues. The CDR3 nucleotides read TGTGCCAGCAGAACTCTCGGGACTAGCGTCTCCTCCTACGAGCAGTACTTC. This codes for CASRTLGTSVSSYEQYF.

The chain recombines TRBV7-3 with TRBJ2-2; no definite D call. This CDR3 contains 15 residues. Germline V gene lookup returns CDR1 SGHTA and CDR2 FQGTGA. The V gene lost 5 bases and the J gene lost 0 bases, with 10 bases spanning the gap. The CDR3 bases are TGTGCCAGCAGCCCGACTCCCGCGAACACCGGGGAGCTGTTTTTT. Translated: CASSPTPANTGELFF.

This chain uses TRBV2 with TRBJ2-6, with 9 bases identical to TRBD1. The trim removed 4 bases at V and 3 bases at J, leaving 4 bases unmatched. The CDR3 spans 16 residues. Per germline, CDR1 SNHLY and CDR2 FYNNEI. The CDR3 bases are TGTGCCAGCAGTGTACAGGGGGCGGGTGGGGCCAACGTCCTGACTTTC. Protein product: CASSVQGAGGANVLTF.

A remark on this clone: The junction shows a germline mismatch at one end, possibly a read error. Additional DNA sequences in this sample encode the identical CDR3. V usage is TRBV18 and J usage is TRBJ1-2; no clear D. CDR3 length: 15 residues. The germline V gene encodes CDR1 KGHSH and CDR2 LQKENI. The CDR3 DNA follows: TGCGCCAGCTCACCACTCATAAGCACCCGTGGTGGCTACACCTTC. Protein: CASSPLISTRGGYTF.

This chain uses TRBV5-1 with TRBJ2-3; the D gene is possibly TRBD2 (6 bases). The germline CDR1 and CDR2 sequences are SGHRS and YFSETQ. The V end was cut by 2 bases, the J end by 0 bases, with 13 bases between. There are 16 residues in the CDR3. CDR3 bases: TGCGCCAGCAGCTTCGGAGGGCTCGCTAGCACAGATACGCAGTATTTT. This codes for CASSFGGLASTDTQYF.